This is a list of T cell receptor beta chains from one sample in a study of CD8+CD57+ T cells in acquired aplastic anemia. TCRdb passed the reads through MiXCR, listing each CDR3 protein once. This table holds approximately 170,000 distinct CDR3 sequences, 54% found once. Sample: sorted CD4+, CD8+, or CD8+CD57+ T cells (not recorded which) from PBMCs. These receptors all come from a human donor in good health, serving as a control. Each CDR3 is given with its conserved first and last residue. The order of the fields is clone size, V gene, J gene, D gene, CDR3 length, CDR3 DNA, CDR3 protein. D genes are given only for firm matches. Rows may omit the clone size; those that give it use once, few, many or a size class.

many	TRBV25-1	TRBJ2-3	TRBD1	15	TGTGCCAGCAGTGAACGACAGGGGGCTAGAGATACGCAGTATTTT	CASSERQGARDTQYF
.	TRBV19	TRBJ1-2	TRBD1	14	TGTGCCAGTAGAGGGACAGGGGGTGGCTATGGCTACACCTTC	CASRGTGGGYGYTF
many	TRBV7-9	TRBJ1-1	.	11	TGTGCCAGCAGCCGGGAATTTGAGGCTTTCTTT	CASSREFEAFF
many	TRBV18	TRBJ2-5	TRBD2	15	TGTGCCAGCTCGCCCGGGACTAGGGACCAAGAGACCCAGTACTTC	CASSPGTRDQETQYF
.	TRBV2	TRBJ2-5	.	13	TGTGCCAGCAGTGAAAGCGCGCGGGAGACCCAGTACTTC	CASSESARETQYF
.	TRBV2	TRBJ1-2	.	14	TGTGCCAGCAGTGAAGCGCGGTCAGGGGATGGCTACACCTTC	CASSEARSGDGYTF
.	TRBV20-1	TRBJ2-5	.	13	TGCAGTGCTAGGGAGGGACTGCAAGAGACCCAGCGCTTC	CSAREGLQETQRF
.	TRBV20-1	TRBJ2-7	TRBD2	14	TGCAGTGCCGCTGGACTAGCGGATACCTACGAGCAGTACTTC	CSAAGLADTYEQYF
.	TRBV29-1	TRBJ2-3	TRBD1	14	TGCAGCGTTGAAGAGGGCAGTTGGACAGGTACGCGGTATTTT	CSVEEGSWTGTRYF
.	TRBV28	TRBJ1-4	TRBD1	15	TGTGCCAGCACTACACCACAGGGGAGGAGCGAAAAACTGTTTTTT	CASTTPQGRSEKLFF
.	TRBV7-2	TRBJ2-7	.	14	TGTGCCAGCAGCTCACGCGCTAGCGCCTACGAGCAGTACTTC	CASSSRASAYEQYF
.	TRBV7-2	TRBJ2-6	.	15	TGTGCCAGCAGCTACATTTTTACTGGGGCCAACGTCCTGACTTTC	CASSYIFTGANVLTF
.	TRBV7-3	TRBJ1-6	.	16	TGTGCCAGCAGCTTACGGGGGAGCTCCTATAATTCACCCCTCCACTTT	CASSLRGSSYNSPLHF
.	TRBV14	TRBJ2-4	.	14	TGTGCCAGCAGCCACAGGGGAGCCAAAAACATTCAGTACTTC	CASSHRGAKNIQYF
.	TRBV10-2	TRBJ2-5	TRBD1	15	TGCGCCAGCAACGCCGGGACAGGGAAACAAGAGACCCAGTACTTC	CASNAGTGKQETQYF
.	TRBV29-1	TRBJ2-5	TRBD2	15	TGCAGCGTTGACCGAGGGGATAGCGGGTATGGGACCCAGTACTTC	CSVDRGDSGYGTQYF
few	TRBV15	TRBJ1-1	.	15	TGTGCCACCAGCAGAGAGGCAGGGGAGGCCACTGAAGCTTTCTTT	CATSREAGEATEAFF
.	TRBV24-1	TRBJ2-1	TRBD2	15	TGTGCCACCAGTGCTGGGACTAGTAGTGACAATGAGCAGTTCTTC	CATSAGTSSDNEQFF
.	TRBV20-1	TRBJ2-5	TRBD1	13	TGCAGTGCCCCGGGACAGAGGATGGGGACCCAGTACTTC	CSAPGQRMGTQYF
.	TRBV24-1	TRBJ2-5	TRBD1	15	TGTGCCACCAGTGATCCTTCCAGGGGGCGAGAGACCCAGTACTTC	CATSDPSRGRETQYF
many	TRBV12-3/TRBV12-4	TRBJ2-3	.	15	TGTGCCAGCAGTTTAAATCAGGACCCCAGGGGTACGCAGTATTTT	CASSLNQDPRGTQYF
.	TRBV20-1	TRBJ2-1	.	16	TGCAGTGCTAGAGATTCTAGTACCCCCTTACCCAATGAGCAGTTCTTC	CSARDSSTPLPNEQFF
.	TRBV24-1	TRBJ2-5	TRBD1	15	TGTGCCACCAGTGACCGTGACAGGGGGAAAGAGACCCAGTACTTC	CATSDRDRGKETQYF
few	TRBV7-2	TRBJ2-1	TRBD2	15	TGTGCCAGCAGTCAAACTAGCGGGGCATCAGATACGCAGTTCTTC	CASSQTSGASDTQFF
many	TRBV9	TRBJ2-5	.	14	TGTGCCAGCAGCGTAGCGGGCAGCCAAGAGACCCAGTACTTC	CASSVAGSQETQYF
few	TRBV5-4	TRBJ1-2	.	14	TGTGCCAGCGGACTCCGACAGGTTATGAATGGCTACACCTTC	CASGLRQVMNGYTF
many	TRBV5-8	TRBJ2-5	.	14	TGTGCCAGCAGCTTGGGACAGAGCCAAGAGACCCAGTACTTC	CASSLGQSQETQYF
few	TRBV7-9	TRBJ2-1	.	11	TGTGCCACCGAGTTGGGCAATGAGCAGTTCTTC	CATELGNEQFF
.	TRBV20-1	TRBJ1-3	.	16	TGCAGTGCCCGACTAGCGGGGGGGCCAGGTGGAAACACCATATATTTT	CSARLAGGPGGNTIYF
.	TRBV2	TRBJ1-1	TRBD1	17	TGTGCCAGCAGAGCTACCGGGACAGGGCTCATGAACACTGAAGCTTTCTTT	CASRATGTGLMNTEAFF
.	TRBV7-2	TRBJ2-7	TRBD1	15	TGTGCCAGCAGAGCAAGGACAGGGGGCCCCTACGAGCAGTACTTC	CASRARTGGPYEQYF
.	TRBV7-8	TRBJ2-3	.	15	TGTGCCAGCAGCTTAAGGGTCCCCTCGACAGATACGCAGTATTTT	CASSLRVPSTDTQYF
.	TRBV19	TRBJ1-6	TRBD1	14	TGTGCCAGTAGTAATCCGGGACAGGGGACACCCCTCCACTTT	CASSNPGQGTPLHF
many	TRBV15	TRBJ2-1	TRBD2	15	TGTGCCACCAGCAGAGTTACCGGGGGGGCAAATGAGCAGTTCTTC	CATSRVTGGANEQFF
many	TRBV28	TRBJ1-2	.	12	TGTGCCAGCAGCCAACTCAACTATGGCTACACCTTC	CASSQLNYGYTF
.	TRBV10-2	TRBJ1-2	.	11	TGCGCCAGCGGCGTGGGGGGTGGCTACACCTTC	CASGVGGGYTF
.	TRBV29-1	TRBJ1-2	.	12	TGCAGCGTGTCCGGGGGGAACTATGGCTACACCTTC	CSVSGGNYGYTF
.	TRBV10-2	TRBJ1-1	.	13	TGCGCCAGCAGTGAGTGGGGGAACACTGAAGCTTTCTTT	CASSEWGNTEAFF
many	TRBV7-3	TRBJ1-2	.	14	TGTGCCAGCAGCTCCAGAACCCTTAACTATGGCTACACCTTC	CASSSRTLNYGYTF
.	TRBV29-1	TRBJ1-1	.	13	TGCAGCTCAAAGAGCGGGAGCAACACTGAAGCTTTCTTT	CSSKSGSNTEAFF
.	TRBV2	TRBJ1-6	.	15	TGTGCCAGCAAGATCCGGGACACGCTTAATTCACCCCTCCACTTT	CASKIRDTLNSPLHF
.	TRBV19	TRBJ2-2	TRBD2	16	TGTGCCAGTAGTATAAGCGGGGGGGCGTCCACCGGGGAGCTGTTTTTT	CASSISGGASTGELFF
.	TRBV24-1	TRBJ2-7	.	13	TGTGCCACCAGTGACCCCGGGACCTACGAGCAGTACTTC	CATSDPGTYEQYF
.	TRBV29-1	TRBJ2-7	.	14	TGCAGCGTCTACCTTACGGGGGCTTCCTACGAGCAGTACTTC	CSVYLTGASYEQYF
.	TRBV10-3	TRBJ1-1	TRBD1	15	TGTGCCATCAGAATGGCCGGGACAGTGAACACTGAAGCTTTCTTT	CAIRMAGTVNTEAFF
many	TRBV7-2	TRBJ1-2	.	14	TGTGCCAGCAGCTCGGCCGGACAGCTTTATGGCTACACCTTC	CASSSAGQLYGYTF
.	TRBV12-3/TRBV12-4	TRBJ2-1	TRBD2	14	TGTGCCAGCAGTTTCGGGGGGGACTACAATGAGCAGTTCTTC	CASSFGGDYNEQFF
.	TRBV3-1	TRBJ1-2	.	16	TGTGCCAGCAGCCCATCTCGCGGAGGCGGGGGCTATGGCTACACCTTC	CASSPSRGGGGYGYTF
.	TRBV12-3/TRBV12-4	TRBJ2-1	TRBD1	13	TGTGCCAGCAGTCAGGACAGGGACAATGAGCAGTTCTTC	CASSQDRDNEQFF
.	TRBV20-1	TRBJ2-7	.	12	TGCAGTGCTAAGCAGGGAAGGTACGAGCAGTACTTC	CSAKQGRYEQYF
many	TRBV12-3/TRBV12-4	TRBJ2-2	TRBD1	15	TGTGCCAGCAGGCCGGGACAGTATGTCACCGGGGAGCTGTTTTTT	CASRPGQYVTGELFF
once	TRBV20-1	TRBJ1-2	.	14	TGCAGTGCAACACAACAGGGAGGAGGCTATGGCTACACCTTC	CSATQQGGGYGYTF
few	TRBV4-2	TRBJ2-3	.	12	TGTGCCAGCAGTGTGTTGGCAGATACGCAGTATTTT	CASSVLADTQYF
.	TRBV19	TRBJ2-2	.	15	TGTGCCAGTAGCCTGATACAGGCTACCACCGGGGAGCTGTTTTTT	CASSLIQATTGELFF